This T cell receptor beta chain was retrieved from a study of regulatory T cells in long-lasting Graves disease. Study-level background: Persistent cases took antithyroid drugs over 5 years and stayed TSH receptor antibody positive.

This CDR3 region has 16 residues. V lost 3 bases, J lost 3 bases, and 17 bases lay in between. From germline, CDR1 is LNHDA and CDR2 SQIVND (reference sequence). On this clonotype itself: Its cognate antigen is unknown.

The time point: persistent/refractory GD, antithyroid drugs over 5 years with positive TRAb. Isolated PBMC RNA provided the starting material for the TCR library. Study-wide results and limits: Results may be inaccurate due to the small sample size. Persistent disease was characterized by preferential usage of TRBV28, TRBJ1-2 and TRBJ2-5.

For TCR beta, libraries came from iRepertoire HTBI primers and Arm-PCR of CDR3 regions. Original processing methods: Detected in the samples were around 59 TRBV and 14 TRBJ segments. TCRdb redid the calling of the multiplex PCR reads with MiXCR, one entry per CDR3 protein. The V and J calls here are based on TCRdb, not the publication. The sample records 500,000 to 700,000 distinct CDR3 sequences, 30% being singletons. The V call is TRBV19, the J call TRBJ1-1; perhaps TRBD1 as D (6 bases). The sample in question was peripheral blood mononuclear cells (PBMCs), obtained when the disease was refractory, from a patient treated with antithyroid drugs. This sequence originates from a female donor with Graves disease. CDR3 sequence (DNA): TGTGCCAGTAGTATTCCCAACACAGGGTTGGACACTGAAGCTTTCTTT. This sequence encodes CASSIPNTGLDTEAFF. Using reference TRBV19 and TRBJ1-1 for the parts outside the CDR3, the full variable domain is DGGITQSPKYLFRKEGQNVTLSCEQNLNHDAMYWYRQDPGQGLRLIYYSQIVNDFQKGDIAEGYSVSREKKESFPLTVTSAQKNPTAFYLCASSIPNTGLDTEAFFGQGTRLTVV.